The 17 T cell receptor beta chains reported below all come from one sample, sequenced in a study of T cells after yellow fever vaccination. TCRdb reprocessed the 5' RACE reads via MiXCR and lists one record per CDR3 protein. This table holds 550,000 or so distinct CDR3 sequences, 19% found once. The sequenced sample was PBMCs, obtained 15 days after the yellow fever booster vaccination. The receptors derive from a man younger than 40 who received the YFV17D yellow fever vaccine.

This clonotype showed up just a few times. V gene TRBV6-5 combines with J gene TRBJ2-2; 8 bases agree with TRBD2. CDR1 is MNHEY and CDR2 is SVGAGI in the germline V gene. Trimming removed 0 bases from V and 6 bases from J; junction bases left unmatched: 12. This CDR3 has 18 residues. In DNA, the CDR3 is TGTGCCAGCAGTTACTCTCGTAGCGGGATTATCGGGGCCGGGGAGCTGTTTTTT. Translating gives CASSYSRSGIIGAGELFF.

Only a few counts were recorded for this clonotype. This rearrangement joins TRBV24-1 to TRBJ2-1; perhaps TRBD2 as D (6 bases). The germline gives CDR1 KGHDR, CDR2 SFDVKD. The CDR3 runs to 16 residues. V was cut by 4 bases and J by 8 bases, with 20 bases left in between. The CDR3, as DNA: TGTGCCACCAGTGACCCCGGGAGTGTGAGAAGGGATGAGCAGTTCTTC. Residues: CATSDPGSVRRDEQFF.

This clonotype has ten or more counts. The gene calls are TRBV11-2 and TRBJ1-1; D unresolved. CDR1 is SGHAT and CDR2 is FQNNGV in the germline V gene. V was trimmed by 2 bases and J by 0 bases, leaving 4 bases between them. The CDR3 contains 13 residues. The CDR3 loop is CASSLLMNTEAFF. The DNA for the CDR3 is TGTGCCAGCAGCTTACTCATGAACACTGAAGCTTTCTTT.

V usage is TRBV6-2 or TRBV6-3 and J usage is TRBJ2-4; TRBD2 might be the D (7 bases). The CDR3 is 15 residues long. V lost 6 bases and J lost 6, with 18 bases in between. The V gene's germline CDR1 is MNHEY and CDR2 SVGEGT. The CDR3 DNA sequence: TGTGCCAGCAGACTACAGGGAGGGAGCTCAAACATTCAGTACTTC. It translates to CASRLQGGSSNIQYF.

The rearrangement joins TRBV12-3 or TRBV12-4 to TRBJ2-7; D is tentatively TRBD1 or TRBD2 (5 bases each). Trimming cost V 1 base and J 5 bases, with 15 bases left between them. The CDR3 has 15 amino acids. The CDR3 DNA follows: TGTGCCAGCAGTTTAGGGGGACCCGCGAATGACGAGCAGTACTTC. As protein: CASSLGGPANDEQYF.

This clonotype has ten or more counts. This chain links TRBV3-1 with TRBJ1-2, with 7 bases that match TRBD1. CDR1 is LGHDT and CDR2 is YNNKEL in the germline V gene (reference sequence). V gave up 1 base and J gave up 2 bases; unmatched junction bases: 1. The CDR3 is 14 amino acids. The CDR3 reads CASSQGQGNYGYTF. CDR3 coding DNA: TGTGCCAGCAGCCAAGGACAGGGCAACTATGGCTACACCTTC.

The table lists this clonotype with a few counts. The chain is built from TRBV24-1 and TRBJ2-1, with 8 bases lining up with TRBD2. There are 16 residues in the CDR3. CDR1 is KGHDR, CDR2 SFDVKD, per germline. V gave up 3 bases and J gave up 8 bases; unmatched junction bases: 11. The CDR3 protein is CATSDGGGLGLYEQFF. In DNA form, the CDR3 reads TGTGCCACCAGTGATGGCGGGGGGCTAGGTTTGTATGAGCAGTTCTTC.

The V call is TRBV29-1, the J call TRBJ2-3, with 10 nucleotides matching TRBD1. There are 11 residues in the CDR3. The germline V gene has CDR1 SQVTM and CDR2 ANQGSEA. With V trimmed by 6 bases and J by 9 bases, 3 bases remained unmatched. The chain's CDR3 is CSVSDRGTQYF. The CDR3 region has the DNA TGCAGCGTATCGGACAGGGGGACGCAGTATTTT.

The sample holds a few counts of this clonotype. The CDR3 DNA reads TGCGCCAGCAGCCAATCGACTAGCGGGGGCCGTGGGTACTTC. Protein product: CASSQSTSGGRGYF. The genes are TRBV4-3 and TRBJ2-4, with 12 bases that match TRBD2. CDR3 length equals 14 residues. Germline V CDR1 and CDR2: LGHNA, YSLEER. Trimming removed 2 bases from V and 15 bases from J; junction bases left unmatched: 8.

There are a few counts of this clonotype. The chain employs TRBV25-1 and TRBJ2-1; no firm D call. CDR3 length equals 11 residues. Germline V gene sequence: CDR1 MGHDK, CDR2 SYGVNS. Deletions cut 4 bases from V and 5 bases from J, with 3 bases between. Here the CDR3 reads CASSAHNEQFF. Here the CDR3 DNA reads TGTGCCAGCAGTGCACACAATGAGCAGTTCTTC.

The V gene is TRBV6-1, the J gene TRBJ2-4; 8 bases are shared with TRBD1. Germline-derived CDR1 and CDR2 are MNHNS and SASEGT. The CDR3 extends over 15 amino acids. V shed 5 bases, J shed 4 bases, and the junction held 7 bases outside the gene matches. This chain's CDR3 is CASSQRTGSKNIQYF. The CDR3 bases are TGTGCCAGCAGTCAGCGGACAGGGTCTAAAAACATTCAGTACTTC.

This clonotype was seen more than once but under ten times. This sequence joins TRBV30 and TRBJ2-1; the match to TRBD2 covers 9 bases. CDR3 length: 17 amino acids. Germline values: CDR1 GTSNPN, CDR2 SVGIG (reference sequence). The V segment lost 1 base and the J segment 9 bases; nucleotides outside the gene matches: 16. CDR3 sequence reads: CAWSARGTSRPIFEQFF. CDR3 DNA: TGTGCCTGGAGTGCCAGGGGGACTAGCCGTCCTATCTTTGAGCAGTTCTTC. Full variable domain (missing parts from reference TRBV30 and TRBJ2-1): SQTIHQWPATLVQPVGSPLSLECTVEGTSNPNLYWYRQAAGRGLQLLFYSVGIGQISSEVPQNLSASRPQDRQFILSSKKLLLSDSGFYLCAWSARGTSRPIFEQFFGPGTRLTVL.

This clonotype was seen a few times. This chain uses TRBV12-3 or TRBV12-4 with TRBJ2-1; the D gene is possibly TRBD2 (7 bases). This CDR3 is built from 14 residues. The V and J ends lost 8 bases and 2 bases respectively, with 13 bases between them. In DNA form, the CDR3 reads TGTGCCAGCGGGGGGGCGCCCGCCTACAATGAGCAGTTCTTC. It yields the protein CASGGAPAYNEQFF.

The chain combines TRBV12-3 or TRBV12-4 with TRBJ2-7; TRBD1 matches at 7 bases. The CDR3 contains 16 residues. The V gene end was trimmed by 2 bases and the J gene end by 3 bases; junction bases not matched to a gene: 10. The CDR3 DNA sequence: TGTGCCAGCAGTTTATATCGCACAGGGGCGGACTACGAGCAGTACTTC. Protein sequence: CASSLYRTGADYEQYF.

This rearrangement joins TRBV29-1 to TRBJ1-4, with D perhaps TRBD1 (6 bases). Germline assignment: CDR1 SQVTM and CDR2 ANQGSEA. The CDR3 runs to 14 residues. V was cut by 5 bases and J by 8 bases, with 18 bases left in between. The CDR3 is CSVLKLGGEEKLFF. In nucleotides, the CDR3 is TGCAGCGTTTTGAAATTAGGGGGGGAAGAAAAACTGTTTTTT.

This clonotype was seen a handful of times. The V call is TRBV7-2, the J call TRBJ2-2, with 11 bases that match TRBD2. The CDR3 is 16 residues long. The trim removed 5 bases at V and 5 bases at J, leaving 7 bases unmatched. Germline CDR1 is SGHTA and CDR2 is FQGNSA. The DNA of the CDR3 is TGTGCCAGCAGCATTGGACTAGCGGGTGGGACCGGGGAGCTGTTTTTT. Protein product: CASSIGLAGGTGELFF.

The genes are TRBV7-2 and TRBJ1-1, with 7 positions matching TRBD1. This CDR3 is built from 16 residues. In germline, CDR1 is SGHTA, CDR2 FQGNSA. V shed 4 bases, J shed 8 bases, and the junction held 16 bases outside the gene matches. The CDR3 reads CASSSRRTGDVAEAFF. In nucleotides, the CDR3 is TGTGCCAGCAGCTCTCGACGAACAGGGGATGTTGCCGAAGCTTTCTTT.